A single sample gave rise to the 20 T cell receptor beta chains below, sequenced in a study of cytomegalovirus exposure and HLA in healthy donors. With 60 Vbeta and 13 Jbeta primers, the PCR was carried out. Generated by immunoSEQ multiplex PCR, the TCRdb table keeps only in-frame clones and is missing some. The repertoire holds 170,000 or so clones, less than 85% seen once, with about 0.63% in the top ten. Material: PBMCs. All receptors come from a boy between 10 and 17 years old in good health and CMV-seronegative.

The chain combines TRBV11-3 with TRBJ2-2; 7 bases map to TRBD2. The CDR3 covers 14 residues. CDR1 and CDR2 (germline): SGHNT, YENEEA. The CDR3 loop is CAGGGGRTPGELFF. For the CDR3, the DNA is TGTGCTGGCGGGGGAGGACGCACACCGGGGGAGCTGTTTTTT.

A few counts support this clone. The chain is built from TRBV19 and TRBJ2-1, with D possibly being TRBD2 (7 bases). The CDR3 length is 18 residues. V dropped 0 bases and J dropped 0 bases, with 15 bases sitting between them. Germline-derived CDR1 and CDR2 are LNHDA and SQIVND (reference sequence). CDR3 coding DNA: TGTGCCAGTAGTATAGAAGCTCGGGGAGGGGGCTCCTACAATGAGCAGTTCTTC. Encoded protein: CASSIEARGGGSYNEQFF.

The chain uses TRBV7-2 and TRBJ2-2; no definite D call. Germline lookup yields CDR1 SGHTA and CDR2 FQGNSA. CDR3 size: 12 residues. V lost 5 bases and J lost 2, with 3 bases in between. The CDR3 nucleotides read TGTGCCAGCAGCCCTAACACCGGGGAGCTGTTTTTT. It translates to CASSPNTGELFF.

The DNA of the CDR3 is TGTGCCAGCAGCGCGGACAGGGTAGTAGATACGCAGTATTTT. It yields the protein CASSADRVVDTQYF. The rearrangement links TRBV9 to TRBJ2-3, with TRBD1 identical over 8 bases. V lost 3 bases, J lost 5 bases, and 5 bases stayed unmatched. Germline V gene data show CDR1 as SGDLS and CDR2 as YYNGEE. The CDR3 extends over 14 amino acids.

V gene TRBV6-6 combines with J gene TRBJ2-2, with 11 bases fitting TRBD2. This CDR3 is built from 16 residues. Germline lookup yields CDR1 MNHNY and CDR2 SVGAGI (reference sequence). Unmatched junction bases numbered 8, after V lost 6 bases and J lost 5 bases. The CDR3 nucleotides are TGTGCCAGCAGCTCCACCACTAGCGGGAGAACCGGGGAGCTGTTTTTT. Its protein product is CASSSTTSGRTGELFF.

This clone was recorded only once. The V and J genes are TRBV7-3 and TRBJ1-1; D unclear. CDR3 length: 16 amino acids. Between the trimmed V and J ends, which lost 1 base and 0 bases, there was a span of 12 bases. Germline CDR1 and CDR2: SGHTA and FQGTGA. CDR3 residues: CASSLRSAQMNTEAFF. As DNA, the CDR3 is TGTGCCAGCAGCTTAAGAAGTGCACAGATGAACACTGAAGCTTTCTTT.

J is TRBJ2-5 and V is TRBV18; 12 bases map to TRBD2. The DNA end lines up better with TRBJ2-7; the J call may be wrong. CDR3 length: 15 residues. CDR1 is KGHSH, CDR2 LQKENI, per germline. The CDR3 sequence: CASSPGTSGYYEQYF. The CDR3 DNA reads TGTGCCAGCTCCCCCGGGACTAGCGGGTACTACGAGCAGTACTTC.

The chain is built from TRBV30 and TRBJ1-1, with 8 bases fitting TRBD1. From germline, CDR1 is GTSNPN and CDR2 SVGIG (reference sequence). V lost 8 bases to trimming and J lost 5 bases; unmatched junction nucleotides: 10. The CDR3 contains 13 residues. This CDR3 is CAARQGSRTEAFF. CDR3 bases: TGTGCCGCCCGACAGGGGTCGAGAACTGAAGCTTTCTTT.

The gene calls are TRBV5-1 and TRBJ1-1; 7 positions agree with TRBD1. V lost 0 bases and J lost 7; bases outside the gene matches: 9. The length of the CDR3 is 15 residues. Germline CDR1 and CDR2: SGHRS and YFSETQ. As DNA, the CDR3 is TGCGCCAGCAGCTTGGGAGGATCCACAGGGGATGAAGCTTTCTTT. The encoded protein is CASSLGGSTGDEAFF. Variable domain in full (rest from reference TRBV5-1 and TRBJ1-1): KAGVTQTPRYLIKTRGQQVTLSCSPISGHRSVSWYQQTPGQGLQFLFEYFSETQRNKGNFPGRFSGRQFSNSRSEMNVSTLELGDSALYLCASSLGGSTGDEAFFGQGTRLTVV.

The rearrangement links TRBV7-9 to TRBJ1-3; the D gene is possibly TRBD1 (6 bases). Germline CDR1 and CDR2: SEHNR and FQNEAQ (reference sequence). Trimming cost V 5 bases and J 4 bases, with 12 bases left between them. The CDR3 runs 14 residues. CDR3 sequence reads: CASSLGGQGNTIYF. CDR3 nucleotide sequence: TGTGCCAGCAGCCTCGGGGGGCAGGGAAACACCATATATTTT.

This sequence joins TRBV10-1 and TRBJ1-3; possible D gene TRBD1, 5 bases. V lost 3 bases and J lost 8, with 11 bases in between. The germline V gene encodes CDR1 WNHNN and CDR2 SYGVQD (reference sequence). The CDR3 extends over 13 amino acids. The CDR3 DNA is TGCGCCAGCAGTGAAACAGCGGGGGACACCATATATTTT. It is translated as CASSETAGDTIYF.

J is TRBJ2-7 and V is TRBV19; the match to TRBD1 covers 10 bases. Germline CDR1 reads LNHDA; CDR2 reads SQIVND (reference sequence). J was trimmed by 6 bases and V by 3 bases; bases with no gene match: 8. This CDR3 contains 15 residues. CDR3 coding DNA: TGTGCCAGTAGTATGGATGCGACAGGGGGCGTCGAGCAGTACTTC. Its protein product is CASSMDATGGVEQYF.

The chain combines TRBV5-1 with TRBJ2-3; TRBD2 agrees at 9 bases. CDR1 and CDR2 from the germline V gene are SGHRS and YFSETQ. The CDR3 is made up of 15 amino acids. V lost 3 bases and J lost 1; bases outside the gene matches: 3. CDR3 nucleotides: TGCGCCAGCAGCTGGGGGACTAGCCGCACAGATACGCAGTATTTT. Translation: CASSWGTSRTDTQYF.

The count of this clone is one. The rearrangement joins TRBV6-1 to TRBJ1-3, with D unclear. CDR3 length: 14 amino acids. V was clipped by 3 bases and J by 4 bases, with 10 bases between them. Germline V gene sequence: CDR1 MNHNS, CDR2 SASEGT. The CDR3 sequence is CASSETRRGNTIYF. CDR3 DNA sequence: TGTGCCAGCAGTGAGACGAGGAGGGGAAACACCATATATTTT.

The chain has TRBV5-5 and TRBJ2-1; possibly TRBD2 for D (5 bases). The CDR3 covers 13 residues. Germline loops: CDR1 SGHKS, CDR2 YYEKEE (reference sequence). Trimming took off 0 bases at V and 4 bases at J, with 5 bases between the two ends. This CDR3 reads CASSLGEYNEQFF. CDR3 nucleotides: TGTGCCAGCAGCTTGGGGGAGTACAATGAGCAGTTCTTC.

This clone was counted between two and nine times. The chain is built from TRBV6-4 and TRBJ2-1; maybe TRBD2 (5 bases). The CDR3 totals 13 residues. The V and J ends lost 2 bases and 7 bases respectively, with 9 bases between them. CDR1 and CDR2 (germline): MRHNA, SNTAGT. The CDR3 protein is CASSDVSENEQFF. The CDR3 coding sequence is TGTGCCAGCAGTGACGTTAGCGAGAATGAGCAGTTCTTC.

This chain connects TRBV2 to TRBJ1-6; 9 positions match TRBD1. V shed 6 bases, J shed 9 bases, and the junction held 9 bases outside the gene matches. Per germline, CDR1 SNHLY and CDR2 FYNNEI. The CDR3 has 15 residues. The CDR3 bases are TGTGCCAGCAGCCCGACACAGGGGGCGCCTTCACCCCTCCACTTT. Amino acids: CASSPTQGAPSPLHF.

This chain links TRBV5-1 with TRBJ1-1, with D hard to call. This CDR3 has 12 residues. With 1 base removed from V and 7 bases from J, the gap between germline ends came to 8 bases. Germline lookup yields CDR1 SGHRS and CDR2 YFSETQ. The CDR3 DNA is TGCGCCAGCAGCTTGCAGTCGGGTGAAGCTTTCTTT. It encodes CASSLQSGEAFF.

This clone has just one count. The chain combines TRBV25-1 with TRBJ2-5; D gene uncertain. CDR1 MGHDK and CDR2 SYGVNS come from the germline V gene. The CDR3 loop spans 16 amino acids. Trimming removed 2 bases at V and 2 bases at J, with 15 bases between. As DNA, the CDR3 is TGTGCCAGCAGTGAAAAATCCCGACAAGCACAAGAGACCCAGTACTTC. Translated: CASSEKSRQAQETQYF.

This chain connects TRBV27 to TRBJ2-1; D is perhaps TRBD2 (5 bases). The germline V and J ends were trimmed by 6 bases and 8 bases, with 14 bases remaining between them. This CDR3 contains 13 residues. Per the germline V gene, CDR1 is MNHEY and CDR2 is SMNVEV (reference sequence). CDR3: CASSMAGYDEQFF. The CDR3 DNA reads as TGTGCCAGCAGCATGGCGGGTTACGATGAGCAGTTCTTC.